These 6 T cell receptor beta chains share one sample of origin, sequenced in a study of vaccination effects on CD4 cells after COVID-19. Ahead of sequencing, the ViraFEST assay grew antigen-specific CD4+ T cells using viral peptide pools. Culture proceeded for approximately 10 days, and CD4+ T cells were then isolated. Vaccinated participants had no history of SARS-CoV-2 infection and tested negative for nucleocapsid antibodies. The data were produced by immunoSEQ multiplex PCR, yet TCRdb's version contains in-frame clones alone and is incomplete. Of around 63,000 clones in the sample, roughly 75% were seen once. For these TCRs, the target antigens are not known. The source material was CD4+ T cells from PBMCs cultured with HCoV-OC43 spike peptides, sampled before COVID-19 vaccination. Sample subset: HCoV-OC43 spike overlapping peptide pool stimulation. These receptors came from a human donor who received a COVID-19 vaccine.

The gene calls are TRBV19 and TRBJ1-1; D ambiguous. The CDR3 loop spans 14 amino acids. The germline V gene has CDR1 LNHDA and CDR2 SQIVND (reference sequence). V was pared by 6 bases and J by 1 base, with 12 bases between. Here the CDR3 reads CASSPTHGNTEAFF. DNA for the CDR3: TGTGCCAGTAGCCCAACCCACGGGAACACTGAAGCTTTCTTT. Supplemented by reference TRBV19 and TRBJ1-1, the full variable domain reads DGGITQSPKYLFRKEGQNVTLSCEQNLNHDAMYWYRQDPGQGLRLIYYSQIVNDFQKGDIAEGYSVSREKKESFPLTVTSAQKNPTAFYLCASSPTHGNTEAFFGQGTRLTVV.

This chain links TRBV6-4 with TRBJ1-1; D call uncertain. Germline lookup yields CDR1 MRHNA and CDR2 SNTAGT. Between the trimmed V and J ends, which lost 6 bases and 3 bases, there was a span of 11 bases. The CDR3 covers 13 residues. CDR3 sequence: CASSASAHTEAFF. The CDR3 nucleotides are TGTGCCAGCAGCGCGAGTGCGCACACTGAAGCTTTCTTT.

The chain carries TRBV12-3 or TRBV12-4 and TRBJ1-5, with D tentatively TRBD1 (5 bases). Between the trimmed V and J ends, which lost 7 bases and 7 bases, there was a span of 14 bases. The CDR3 totals 13 residues. In nucleotides, the CDR3 is TGTGCCAGCAATAGGGGTATAGTCCAGCCCCAGCATTTT. Translating gives CASNRGIVQPQHF.

V gene TRBV5-4 combines with J gene TRBJ1-2; 12 bases are a match to TRBD1. The CDR3 contains 15 residues. Germline lookup yields CDR1 SGHNT and CDR2 YYREEE (reference sequence). V lost 3 bases and J lost 6; bases outside the gene matches: 6. The CDR3 coding sequence is TGTGCCAGCAGCTGGACCGGGACAGGGGGCGATGGCTACACCTTC. Protein product: CASSWTGTGGDGYTF. The full variable domain, completed using reference TRBV5-4 and TRBJ1-2, is ETGVTQSPTHLIKTRGQQVTLRCSSQSGHNTVSWYQQALGQGPQFIFQYYREEENGRGNFPPRFSGLQFPNYSSELNVNALELDDSALYLCASSWTGTGGDGYTFGSGTRLTVV.

This clone showed up just once. The chain couples TRBV5-6 to TRBJ2-7; 9 bases are a match to TRBD2. Germline values: CDR1 SGHDT, CDR2 YYEEEE. V was pared by 4 bases and J by 0 bases, with 8 bases of the junction left unmatched. The CDR3 covers 16 residues. CDR3 in amino acids: CASSLASGGLSYEQYV. CDR3 DNA: TGTGCCAGCAGCCTGGCAAGCGGGGGGCTCTCCTACGAGCAGTACGTC.

The CDR3 coding sequence is TGTGCCAGCAGCTTTGGGGACGTTCGCCTCTCTGGAAACACCATATATTTT. Amino acids: CASSFGDVRLSGNTIYF. The chain links TRBV11-2 to TRBJ1-3; tentative D call: TRBD1 (5 bases). Germline assignment: CDR1 SGHAT and CDR2 FQNNGV. V lost 3 bases and J 0 bases, leaving 15 bases between the germline ends. The CDR3 is 17 residues long.